The 14 T cell receptor beta chains reported below all come from one sample, sequenced in a study of T cells in tumors and immune-related adverse events. The repertoire was sequenced with immunoSEQ multiplex PCR; TCRdb's copy has only in-frame clones and lacks some. The sample lists around 8,300 clones; less than 95% were seen once. Here the sequenced sample was lymph node tissue, taken from a patient treated with anti-PD-1 therapy. These receptors came from a female donor with metastatic renal cell carcinoma.

This clone occurred once. The rearrangement joins TRBV11-3 to TRBJ1-1, with 7 bases aligning to TRBD1. Germline V gene lookup returns CDR1 SGHNT and CDR2 YENEEA. V was clipped by 4 bases and J by 0 bases; unmatched bases: 5. The CDR3 has 15 residues. CDR3 sequence (DNA): TGTGCCAGCAGCTGGTCCGGGACAGTGAACACTGAAGCTTTCTTT. Translating it yields CASSWSGTVNTEAFF.

The table lists this clone with a count of one. The V gene is TRBV11-2, the J gene TRBJ2-7; D is unresolved. Trimming left V 2 bases short and J 8 bases short, with 22 bases between. CDR3 length equals 16 residues. The germline V gene encodes CDR1 SGHAT and CDR2 FQNNGV. The CDR3 nucleotides read TGTGCCAGCAGCTTAAACCCTATAGCTGAGGCAAGCCAGCAGTACTTC. It codes for CASSLNPIAEASQQYF.

This clone was observed once. This chain joins TRBV28 and TRBJ1-4, with 7 bases identical to TRBD1. CDR3 length: 16 residues. CDR1 and CDR2 (germline): MDHEN, SYDVKM. With V trimmed by 2 bases and J by 5 bases, 8 bases remained unmatched. CDR3: CASSLGSGQRNEKLFF. The CDR3 DNA is TGTGCCAGCAGTTTAGGGTCGGGACAGCGAAATGAAAAACTGTTTTTT.

The chain joins TRBV6-6 to TRBJ1-2; D is undetermined. Germline CDR1 and CDR2: MNHNY and SVGAGI (reference sequence). CDR3 length: 15 residues. V was trimmed by 0 bases and J by 8 bases, leaving 16 bases between them. CDR3 DNA: TGTGCCAGCAGTTACTCGACGGACCTTTCGATGGGCTACACCTTC. It translates to CASSYSTDLSMGYTF.

The chain couples TRBV9 to TRBJ2-5; TRBD1 is a possible D gene (6 bases). Trimming pared 3 bases from V and 9 bases from J, leaving 15 bases between. This CDR3 has 13 residues. Germline CDR1 reads SGDLS; CDR2 reads YYNGEE. CDR3 protein: CASSAGDLRAQYF. The DNA for the CDR3 is TGTGCCAGCAGCGCAGGGGACCTTAGGGCCCAGTACTTC.

Worth noting for this clone: Other nucleotide sequences in the sample specify the same CDR3. J is TRBJ1-2 and V is TRBV30; D might be TRBD1 (6 bases). CDR3 size: 13 residues. With 4 bases removed from V and 6 bases from J, the gap between germline ends came to 15 bases. Germline values: CDR1 GTSNPN, CDR2 SVGIG (reference sequence). CDR3 sequence: CAWKLTGSNGYTF. The CDR3, as DNA: TGTGCCTGGAAACTAACAGGGTCGAATGGCTACACCTTC.

The rearrangement joins TRBV5-5 to TRBJ1-5; D is uncertain. The V gene's germline CDR1 is SGHKS and CDR2 YYEKEE (reference sequence). Trimming removed 3 bases at V and 5 bases at J, with 9 bases between. This CDR3 is 13 amino acids long. CDR3 bases: TGTGCCAGCAGCTCCGCAAGTGATCAGCCCCAGCATTTT. This codes for CASSSASDQPQHF.

This clone was recorded only once. This chain uses TRBV6-1 with TRBJ1-5; 8 bases agree with TRBD1. In germline, CDR1 is MNHNS, CDR2 SASEGT. After removal of 4 bases from V and 5 bases from J, the junction contained 7 bases not matched to a gene. The length of the CDR3 is 15 residues. The CDR3 reads CASSARTTGDQPQHF. DNA for the CDR3: TGTGCCAGCAGTGCCCGGACGACAGGGGATCAGCCCCAGCATTTT.

V is TRBV4-1 and J is TRBJ2-2; TRBD1 matches 10 bases. From germline, CDR1 is MGHRA and CDR2 YSYEKL. V was clipped by 4 bases and J by 1 base; unmatched bases: 0. The CDR3 contains 15 residues. The CDR3 sequence: CASSRDRGNTGELFF. For the CDR3, the DNA is TGCGCCAGCAGCCGGGACAGGGGGAACACCGGGGAGCTGTTTTTT.

This clone has just a few counts. V gene TRBV13 combines with J gene TRBJ1-2; the D gene is possibly TRBD1 (5 bases). The V gene's germline CDR1 is PRHDT and CDR2 FYEKMQ (reference sequence). The CDR3 covers 15 residues. V shed 4 bases and J shed 0 bases, with 12 bases lying between them. The CDR3 sequence is CASSSRTQANYGYTF. CDR3 DNA: TGTGCCAGCAGCTCTAGGACACAGGCTAACTATGGCTACACCTTC.

The genes are TRBV11-3 and TRBJ1-2; tentative D call: TRBD1 (6 bases). V lost 3 bases, J lost 4 bases, and 12 bases lay in between. Germline CDR1 SGHNT, CDR2 YENEEA. There are 14 residues in the CDR3. The CDR3: CASSFGGPAYGYTF. CDR3 coding DNA: TGTGCCAGCAGCTTCGGGGGGCCCGCCTATGGCTACACCTTC.

The chain combines TRBV7-9 with TRBJ1-1; D is unresolved. This CDR3 spans 14 amino acids. Germline values: CDR1 SEHNR, CDR2 FQNEAQ (reference sequence). Trimming left V 1 base short and J 1 base short, with 7 bases between. This CDR3 is CASSLGSRNTEAFF. For the CDR3, the DNA is TGTGCCAGCAGCTTAGGGTCACGGAACACTGAAGCTTTCTTT.

The V gene is TRBV12-5, the J gene TRBJ2-7, with D unresolved. The CDR3 covers 12 residues. V lost 2 bases to trimming and J lost 3 bases, with 5 bases between them. Germline CDR1 reads LGHNT; CDR2 reads FRNRAP. The CDR3 here is CASGLYVYEQYF. CDR3 in DNA: TGTGCTAGTGGTTTGTATGTCTACGAGCAGTACTTC.

The chain is built from TRBV28 and TRBJ2-7, with a weak D call TRBD1 (6 bases). The CDR3 runs 15 residues. CDR1 and CDR2 from the germline V gene are MDHEN and SYDVKM. V lost 5 bases and J 0 bases, leaving 14 bases between the germline ends. CDR3 sequence (DNA): TGTGCCAGCAGTCCCCTGACAGGTCACTCCTACGAGCAGTACTTC. This codes for CASSPLTGHSYEQYF.